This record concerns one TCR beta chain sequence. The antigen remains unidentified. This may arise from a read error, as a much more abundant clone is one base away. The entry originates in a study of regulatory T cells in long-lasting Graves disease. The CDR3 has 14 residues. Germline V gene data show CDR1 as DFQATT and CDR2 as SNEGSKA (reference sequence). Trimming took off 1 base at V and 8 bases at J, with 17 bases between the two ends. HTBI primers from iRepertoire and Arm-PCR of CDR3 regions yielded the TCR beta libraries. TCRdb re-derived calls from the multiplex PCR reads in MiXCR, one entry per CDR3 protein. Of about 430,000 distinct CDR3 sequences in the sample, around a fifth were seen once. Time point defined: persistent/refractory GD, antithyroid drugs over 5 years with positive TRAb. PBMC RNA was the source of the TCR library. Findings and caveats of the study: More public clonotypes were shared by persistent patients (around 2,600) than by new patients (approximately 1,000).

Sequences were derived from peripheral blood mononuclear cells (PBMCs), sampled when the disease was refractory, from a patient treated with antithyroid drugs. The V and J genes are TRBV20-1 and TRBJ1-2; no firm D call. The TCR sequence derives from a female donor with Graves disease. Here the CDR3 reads CSARGLDRSEGYTF. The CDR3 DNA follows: TGCAGTGCTAGAGGTCTAGATCGGTCGGAAGGCTACACCTTC.